The 13 T cell receptor beta chains below were found in one sample sequenced in a study of identical twins. TCRdb itself ran the 5' RACE reads through MiXCR, one entry per CDR3 protein. Among 500,000 to 650,000 distinct CDR3 sequences listed, 20% to 25% were seen once. The sample was also reused in another study, on yellow fever vaccine responses in identical twins.

The sequenced sample was CD4+ T cells sorted from blood. These receptor sequences come from a woman aged 18-29 years in good health.

The gene calls are TRBV11-2 and TRBJ1-2, with D uncertain. CDR1 and CDR2 (germline): SGHAT, FQNNGV. There are 14 residues in the CDR3. V gave up 1 base and J gave up 4 bases, with 10 bases separating them. The CDR3 reads CASSLGGTVYGYTF. Written as DNA, the CDR3 is TGTGCCAGCAGCTTAGGAGGCACCGTCTATGGCTACACCTTC.

This clonotype was seen many times. The chain has TRBV24-1 and TRBJ1-5; D gene unclear. Per germline, CDR1 KGHDR and CDR2 SFDVKD. V was trimmed by 3 bases and J by 5 bases, leaving 10 bases between them. This CDR3 is 14 amino acids long. This CDR3 reads CATSDRTKDQPQHF. CDR3 in DNA: TGTGCCACCAGTGATCGAACCAAGGATCAGCCCCAGCATTTT.

Only a few counts were recorded for this clonotype. CDR3 sequence reads: CATKLSSYNEQFF. CDR3 in DNA: TGTGCCACCAAGCTAAGCTCCTACAATGAGCAGTTCTTC. The V and J genes are TRBV12-3 or TRBV12-4 and TRBJ2-1; D unresolved. The CDR3 sequence is 13 residues long. V lost 10 bases to trimming and J lost 0 bases, with 10 bases between them.

The chain has TRBV12-3 or TRBV12-4 and TRBJ2-3; no definite D call. The CDR3 is 14 amino acids. V lost 3 bases and J lost 1, with 8 bases in between. CDR3 bases: TGTGCCAGCAGTTTTAGTTTGGGCACAGATACGCAGTATTTT. As protein: CASSFSLGTDTQYF.

The V and J genes are TRBV20-1 and TRBJ2-3; D is unclear. Germline CDR1 and CDR2: DFQATT and SNEGSKA (reference sequence). The CDR3 is 17 residues long. V was cut by 6 bases and J by 1 base, with 23 bases left in between. DNA for the CDR3: TGCAGTGCCGAAAGTCCAGCTAGTTTTCATGGCACAGATACGCAGTATTTT. It specifies CSAESPASFHGTDTQYF.

This clonotype was seen a handful of times. This chain joins TRBV2 and TRBJ1-5, with D possibly TRBD1 on 5 matching bases. The CDR3 length is 15 residues. Trimming left V 7 bases short and J 2 bases short, with 15 bases between. Germline V lookup: CDR1 SNHLY, CDR2 FYNNEI. CDR3 nucleotide sequence: TGTGCCAGCAAGACCCAAGGGGTTGGCAATCAGCCCCAGCATTTT. This sequence encodes CASKTQGVGNQPQHF.

This clonotype showed up just a few times. This rearrangement joins TRBV12-3 or TRBV12-4 to TRBJ1-5; D is undetermined. The CDR3 runs to 16 residues. Trimming cost V 6 bases and J 0 bases, with 15 bases left between them. The CDR3 DNA sequence: TGTGCCAGCAGCCGCCAAGGGATCCGTAGCAATCAGCCCCAGCATTTT. Translating it yields CASSRQGIRSNQPQHF.

V and J are TRBV27 and TRBJ2-2; D might be TRBD1 or TRBD2, each matching 5 bases. Germline V CDR1 and CDR2: MNHEY, SMNVEV (reference sequence). V lost 5 bases and J lost 7, with 17 bases in between. The CDR3 has 15 amino acids. CDR3 nucleotide sequence: TGTGCCAGCAGTACCATAAAGAGTGGGGGCGGGGAGCTGTTTTTT. Translating it yields CASSTIKSGGGELFF.

The chain carries TRBV24-1 and TRBJ2-1; no definite D call. Germline assignment: CDR1 KGHDR and CDR2 SFDVKD. The CDR3 sequence is 17 residues long. Trimming pared 0 bases from V and 0 bases from J, leaving 11 bases between. The CDR3 reads CATSDLKTESSYNEQFF. CDR3 nucleotide sequence: TGTGCCACCAGTGATTTGAAGACTGAGAGCTCCTACAATGAGCAGTTCTTC.

This chain connects TRBV10-3 to TRBJ2-4, with D hard to call. The CDR3 runs 16 residues. Germline CDR1 is ENHRY and CDR2 is SYGVKD. V lost 2 bases to trimming and J lost 0 bases, with 11 bases between them. CDR3 in amino acids: CAISETAYLAKNIQYF. CDR3 nucleotides: TGTGCCATCAGTGAGACGGCATATCTAGCCAAAAACATTCAGTACTTC.

This clonotype was recorded many times. This chain links TRBV20-1 with TRBJ2-1; D remains ambiguous. V lost 0 bases and J 10 bases, leaving 22 bases between the germline ends. The CDR3 contains 16 residues. Germline loops: CDR1 DFQATT, CDR2 SNEGSKA (reference sequence). The CDR3 sequence: CSAREKRTTRFHEQFF. The CDR3 nucleotides are TGCAGTGCTAGAGAGAAGCGCACCACCCGATTTCACGAGCAGTTCTTC.

Only one count was recorded for this clonotype. The chain recombines TRBV6-2 or TRBV6-3 with TRBJ2-4; the match to TRBD1 covers 12 bases. J was trimmed by 8 bases and V by 5 bases; bases with no gene match: 7. Germline V lookup: CDR1 MNHEY, CDR2 SVGEGT. This CDR3 comprises 15 residues. The CDR3 region has the DNA TGTGCCAGCAGTGCCCCGGGACAGGGGGCTGACATTCAGTACTTC. Encoded protein: CASSAPGQGADIQYF.

This chain joins TRBV12-3 or TRBV12-4 and TRBJ2-3; D call uncertain. The V gene lost 3 bases and the J gene lost 5 bases, with 3 bases spanning the gap. The CDR3 is made up of 11 amino acids. The CDR3 loop reads CASSFEDTQYF. Written as DNA, the CDR3 is TGTGCCAGCAGTTTTGAAGATACGCAGTATTTT.